One and the same sample provided the 8 T cell receptor beta chains below, sequenced in a study of cytomegalovirus exposure and HLA in healthy donors. The PCR had 60 Vbeta and 13 Jbeta primers. TCRdb's copy holds only in-frame clones and misses some; the assay was immunoSEQ multiplex PCR. The sample holds 60,000 to 90,000 clones, approximately 67% seen once. The sequenced sample consisted of PBMCs. The receptors were sampled from a man aged 40-55 years in good health and CMV-seropositive.

In its sample, this clone was seen many times. This chain connects TRBV2 to TRBJ2-7; 9 nucleotides agree with TRBD1. Germline CDR1 SNHLY, CDR2 FYNNEI. Losses at the gene ends were 7 bases for V and 6 bases for J; bases not matched to a gene: 10. This CDR3 comprises 14 residues. CDR3: CASNGGQGIGEQYF. In DNA form, the CDR3 reads TGTGCCAGCAATGGGGGACAGGGTATCGGCGAGCAGTACTTC.

The V and J genes are TRBV6-4 and TRBJ1-2; D unresolved. Germline CDR1 is MRHNA and CDR2 is SNTAGT. V gave up 5 bases and J gave up 4 bases, with 14 bases separating them. CDR3 length: 14 amino acids. The CDR3 is CASSPLRSIYGYTF. The CDR3 DNA reads TGTGCCAGCAGTCCCCTCCGCAGTATCTATGGCTACACCTTC.

The rearrangement joins TRBV11-2 to TRBJ1-1, with a tentative D call TRBD1 (5 bases). The CDR3 spans 13 residues. CDR1 is SGHAT, CDR2 FQNNGV, per germline. Trimming shortened V by 5 bases and J by 6 bases, and 13 bases separated the two germline ends. This CDR3 reads CASSREEGPEAFF. The CDR3 DNA is TGTGCCAGCAGCCGGGAGGAGGGGCCTGAAGCTTTCTTT.

This clone was counted between two and nine times. This chain links TRBV7-3 with TRBJ2-7; 7 positions agree with TRBD1. This CDR3 region has 14 residues. Germline CDR1 is SGHTA and CDR2 is FQGTGA. V shed 4 bases and J 4 bases; nucleotides not matched to a gene: 7. This CDR3 reads CASSSSAGGYEQYF. The CDR3 DNA reads TGTGCCAGCAGCTCCTCGGCAGGGGGTTACGAGCAGTACTTC.

A few counts support this clone. The chain couples TRBV7-9 to TRBJ1-2; 7 bases are a match to TRBD1. V gave up 6 bases and J gave up 7 bases; unmatched junction bases: 5. CDR1 is SEHNR and CDR2 is FQNEAQ in the germline V gene (reference sequence). The CDR3 length is 12 residues. The CDR3 loop reads CASSSTGAGYTF. Written as DNA, the CDR3 is TGTGCCAGCAGTTCTACAGGGGCTGGCTACACCTTC.

This chain uses TRBV9 with TRBJ1-3; 7 bases map to TRBD1. The CDR3 contains 19 residues. Germline CDR1 SGDLS, CDR2 YYNGEE. Losses at the gene ends were 4 bases for V and 1 base for J; bases not matched to a gene: 17. The CDR3 spells CASSSGGGGASVSGNTIYF. The CDR3 DNA sequence: TGTGCCAGCAGCAGCGGGGGAGGGGGCGCCTCCGTGTCTGGAAACACCATATATTTT.

This chain joins TRBV7-2 and TRBJ1-5; TRBD1 agrees at 7 bases. V dropped 1 base and J dropped 2; count of bases not matched to a gene: 5. The CDR3 totals 16 residues. Germline V gene lookup returns CDR1 SGHTA and CDR2 FQGNSA. CDR3 nucleotides: TGTGCCAGCAGCTTAGAGAACAGGGGAGGCAATCAGCCCCAGCATTTT. This gives the protein CASSLENRGGNQPQHF.

This chain uses TRBV5-1 with TRBJ2-5; 12 bases line up with TRBD2. Germline V lookup: CDR1 SGHRS, CDR2 YFSETQ. The CDR3 length is 15 residues. With V trimmed by 5 bases and J by 2 bases, 4 bases remained unmatched. The CDR3 DNA is TGCGCCAGCAGGCTAGCGGGAGGGCAACAAGAGACCCAGTACTTC. It translates to CASRLAGGQQETQYF.